The clone carrying this T cell receptor beta chain was picked up one time. Antigen: not known. Only in-frame clones appear in the TCRdb table, and some are missing; sequencing was by immunoSEQ multiplex PCR. The sample consists of around 30,000 clones, about 89% of them appearing once. The data originate from a study of PD-1 blockade in classical Hodgkin lymphoma. General study points: Reasons behind the repertoire differences stay unclear, perhaps disease activity or earlier therapy. Newly diagnosed patients reportedly trailed healthy donors in baseline TCR diversity.

CDR1 and CDR2 (germline): LNHDA, SQIVND (reference sequence). The CDR3 contains 15 residues. With V trimmed by 3 bases and J by 8 bases, 8 bases remained unmatched. Time point given: newly diagnosed, previously untreated cHL patient sample. PBMCs from untreated, newly diagnosed classical Hodgkin lymphoma were comparison samples. The sequence was obtained from a human donor with classical Hodgkin lymphoma. J is TRBJ1-4 and V is TRBV19; 8 bases are a match to TRBD1. Specimen: peripheral blood mononuclear cells (PBMCs). The CDR3 loop reads CASSIRSTGGEKLFF. CDR3 coding DNA: TGTGCCAGTAGTATTCGGAGCACAGGGGGGGAAAAACTGTTTTTT.